What follows are 2 T cell receptor beta chains derived from one specimen sequenced in a study of graft-versus-host responses after intestinal transplantation. Data came from immunoSEQ multiplex PCR; TCRdb stores just in-frame clones and leaves some out. The sample lists tens of thousands of clones, 89% occurring once. These receptors' targets are unknown. Here the sequenced sample was unstimulated CD8+ T cells sorted from spleen or lymph node cells, taken before intestinal transplant. The source of these receptors is a human donor who received an intestinal transplant.

The chain recombines TRBV5-1 with TRBJ2-1; 11 positions agree with TRBD2. Looked up from germline, CDR1 is SGHRS and CDR2 is YFSETQ. J gave up 8 bases and V 4 bases, and 8 bases lay outside the gene matches. This CDR3 spans 15 amino acids. In nucleotides, the CDR3 is TGCGCCAGCAGCGATAGCGGGAGGGCCCTACATGAGCAGTTCTTC. This sequence encodes CASSDSGRALHEQFF.

CDR3 in amino acids: CASSWGQGAYTGELFF. In DNA, the CDR3 is TGTGCCAGCAGCTGGGGACAGGGGGCCTACACCGGGGAGCTGTTTTTT. This chain joins TRBV5-6 and TRBJ2-2; TRBD1 aligns across 12 bases. The trim removed 3 bases at V and 3 bases at J, leaving 3 bases unmatched. CDR3 length equals 16 residues. The V gene's germline CDR1 is SGHDT and CDR2 YYEEEE.